What follows are 28 T cell receptor beta chains derived from one specimen sequenced in a study of T-cell reconstitution after alpha-beta-depleted transplantation in children. During its preparation, the TCRbeta library received unique molecular identifiers. TCRdb reanalysed the PCR reads using MiXCR and keeps one entry per CDR3 protein. This sample has almost 600,000 distinct CDR3 sequences, with 27% found just once. This specimen was PBMCs, taken before TCRalphabeta/CD19-depleted stem cell transplant. The origin of the receptors is a boy younger than two with Wiskott-Aldrich syndrome, due to receive a stem cell transplant.

This clonotype was recorded once. The rearrangement uses TRBV9 and TRBJ2-1; 11 bases line up with TRBD2. The CDR3 contains 15 residues. J was trimmed by 7 bases and V by 4 bases; bases with no gene match: 7. Germline V lookup: CDR1 SGDLS, CDR2 YYNGEE. CDR3 sequence reads: CASSIAASGRNEQFF. For the CDR3, the DNA is TGTGCCAGCAGCATAGCTGCTAGCGGGAGGAATGAGCAGTTCTTC. The variable domain in full, completed from reference TRBV9 and TRBJ2-1, reads DSGVTQTPKHLITATGQRVTLRCSPRSGDLSVYWYQQSLDQGLQFLIQYYNGEERAKGNILERFSAQQFPDLHSELNLSSLELGDSALYFCASSIAASGRNEQFFGPGTRLTVL.

This clonotype was counted only a few times. V and J are TRBV7-2 and TRBJ1-1; D not certain. Trimming took off 5 bases at V and 4 bases at J, with 8 bases between the two ends. The CDR3 has 12 residues. In germline, CDR1 is SGHTA, CDR2 FQGNSA. The CDR3 reads CASSPFGTEAFF. CDR3 DNA sequence: TGTGCCAGCAGCCCCTTCGGCACTGAAGCTTTCTTT.

The chain is built from TRBV7-9 and TRBJ1-1; D is unresolved. Germline assignment: CDR1 SEHNR and CDR2 FQNEAQ (reference sequence). Between the trimmed V and J ends, which lost 3 bases and 7 bases, there was a span of 15 bases. The CDR3 has 14 amino acids. The CDR3 region has the DNA TGTGCCAGCAGCTTGAATCTGGACTGGGGTGAAGCTTTCTTT. Its translation: CASSLNLDWGEAFF.

This clonotype has more than one count but fewer than ten. The V gene is TRBV18, the J gene TRBJ2-1; TRBD2 aligns across 8 bases. The germline gives CDR1 KGHSH, CDR2 LQKENI. V lost 0 bases to trimming and J lost 1 base; unmatched junction nucleotides: 2. The CDR3 consists of 16 residues. CDR3 amino acids: CASSPPASGSYNEQFF. CDR3 DNA: TGTGCCAGCTCACCACCTGCTAGCGGGTCCTACAATGAGCAGTTCTTC.

The table lists this clonotype with a few counts. The gene calls are TRBV4-2 and TRBJ1-6; 7 nucleotides match TRBD1. CDR3 size: 16 residues. Germline V gene data show CDR1 as LGHNA and CDR2 as YNFKEQ. J lost 7 bases, V lost 0 bases, and 6 bases had no gene match. CDR3 in DNA: TGTGCCAGCAGCCAAGATTTGGGGACAGTAAATTCACCCCTCCACTTT. It yields the protein CASSQDLGTVNSPLHF.

This chain uses TRBV7-2 with TRBJ2-3; a possible D gene is TRBD2 (6 bases). Germline V gene lookup returns CDR1 SGHTA and CDR2 FQGNSA. This CDR3 is 14 amino acids long. V lost 3 bases, J lost 7 bases, and 14 bases lay in between. CDR3 amino acids: CASSFDPGSHTQYF. The DNA of the CDR3 is TGTGCCAGCAGCTTCGATCCCGGGAGCCATACGCAGTATTTT.

The rearrangement uses TRBV24-1 and TRBJ2-3; 7 nucleotides align to TRBD1. Per the germline V gene, CDR1 is KGHDR and CDR2 is SFDVKD. Trimming cost V 4 bases and J 7 bases; bases outside gene matches: 10. The CDR3 has 15 residues. CDR3 nucleotides: TGTGCCACCAGTGACCCACAGGGGAGCTCTAATACGCAGTATTTT. This codes for CATSDPQGSSNTQYF.

Turning to this clonotype: Possible read error: a much larger clone is one base away. V is TRBV5-1 and J is TRBJ2-5, with 8 bases aligning to TRBD1. This CDR3 has 15 amino acids. Germline assignment: CDR1 SGHRS and CDR2 YFSETQ. In nucleotides, the CDR3 is TGCGCCAGCGGCTTAAATACAGGGGGACAAGAGACCCAGTACTTC. It specifies CASGLNTGGQETQYF.

This clonotype has more than one count but fewer than ten. The DNA for the CDR3 is TGTGCCAGCAGCGGGACTAGCAGACTCAACAATGAGCAGTTCTTC. This gives the protein CASSGTSRLNNEQFF. The chain links TRBV9 to TRBJ2-1; 8 bases match TRBD2. V was pared by 3 bases and J by 5 bases, with 7 bases of the junction left unmatched. The CDR3 has 15 residues. CDR1 and CDR2 (germline): SGDLS, YYNGEE.

The chain joins TRBV6-5 to TRBJ1-2; D gene uncertain. CDR1 is MNHEY, CDR2 SVGAGI, per germline. The CDR3 is made up of 13 amino acids. V dropped 10 bases and J dropped 1 base, with 13 bases sitting between them. The CDR3, as DNA: TGTGCCACCATATTCGAGAGTAACTATGGCTACACCTTC. Its translation: CATIFESNYGYTF.

The rearrangement links TRBV29-1 to TRBJ2-7; D possibly corresponds to TRBD1 (5 bases). CDR1 is SQVTM and CDR2 is ANQGSEA in the germline V gene. This CDR3 has 12 residues. Trimming took 2 bases from V and 7 from J, leaving 12 bases between them. The CDR3 region has the DNA TGCAGCGTTGAAAGGGGATCTGGGGAGCAGTACTTC. This sequence encodes CSVERGSGEQYF.

The J gene is TRBJ2-5, the V gene TRBV7-2; D remains unclear. CDR1 and CDR2 (germline): SGHTA, FQGNSA. The CDR3 consists of 15 residues. V shed 5 bases and J shed 1 base, with 14 bases lying between them. The CDR3 bases are TGTGCCAGCAGCCCCGGTGAAGCCCTCCAAGAGACCCAGTACTTC. Translated: CASSPGEALQETQYF.

The chain couples TRBV5-1 to TRBJ2-7; TRBD1 or TRBD2 may be the D gene (6 bases each). This CDR3 has 14 residues. Germline CDR1 SGHRS, CDR2 YFSETQ. Between the trimmed V and J ends, which lost 4 bases and 2 bases, there was a span of 13 bases. CDR3 bases: TGCGCCAGCAGCCCCTCGGGGGCGGCCTACGAGCAGTACTTC. Protein product: CASSPSGAAYEQYF.

The chain couples TRBV3-1 to TRBJ2-3; tentative D call: TRBD1 (5 bases). Trimming took 4 bases from V and 3 from J, leaving 11 bases between them. There are 14 residues in the CDR3. Germline assignment: CDR1 LGHDT and CDR2 YNNKEL (reference sequence). Here the CDR3 reads CASSPWQGTDTQYF. The CDR3 region has the DNA TGTGCCAGCAGCCCGTGGCAGGGAACAGATACGCAGTATTTT.

This clonotype was recorded a few times. The V and J genes are TRBV27 and TRBJ2-2, with TRBD2 matching over 10 bases. CDR1 and CDR2 from the germline V gene are MNHEY and SMNVEV (reference sequence). The CDR3 runs to 17 residues. Unmatched junction bases numbered 11, after V lost 6 bases and J lost 4 bases. The CDR3, as DNA: TGTGCCAGCAGCTTAGGGAGACTAGCGGGCTTCACCGGGGAGCTGTTTTTT. Its translation is CASSLGRLAGFTGELFF.

This chain uses TRBV11-2 with TRBJ2-7; D may match TRBD1 or TRBD2 (5 bases each). The CDR3 loop spans 14 amino acids. Germline V lookup: CDR1 SGHAT, CDR2 FQNNGV. Trimming left V 6 bases short and J 0 bases short, with 12 bases between. The CDR3 coding sequence is TGTGCCAGCAGGGGGGAGTTAAGCTCCTACGAGCAGTACTTC. As protein: CASRGELSSYEQYF.

The chain couples TRBV7-9 to TRBJ1-1; a possible D gene is TRBD1 (6 bases). Germline CDR1 is SEHNR and CDR2 is FQNEAQ (reference sequence). The CDR3 consists of 13 residues. Between the trimmed V and J ends, which lost 5 bases and 3 bases, there was a span of 10 bases. CDR3 region: CASSPRGYTEAFF. DNA for the CDR3: TGTGCCAGCAGCCCTAGGGGGTACACTGAAGCTTTCTTT.

This chain connects TRBV5-1 to TRBJ2-2; no definite D call. CDR3 length: 15 residues. Germline CDR1 SGHRS, CDR2 YFSETQ. V lost 5 bases to trimming and J lost 1 base, with 12 bases between them. As DNA, the CDR3 is TGCGCCAGCAGTCCCAAGCCAGGGAACACCGGGGAGCTGTTTTTT. Translating gives CASSPKPGNTGELFF.

In this sample, this clonotype turned up many times. The chain employs TRBV5-1 and TRBJ2-6; D not certain. The CDR3 runs to 15 residues. The germline V and J ends were trimmed by 0 bases and 0 bases, with 4 bases remaining between them. Germline CDR1 SGHRS, CDR2 YFSETQ. CDR3 in DNA: TGCGCCAGCAGCTTGGAGCCCTCTGGGGCCAACGTCCTGACTTTC. Protein product: CASSLEPSGANVLTF.

This clonotype was observed once. This rearrangement joins TRBV5-1 to TRBJ2-5; D possibly corresponds to TRBD2 (5 bases). V lost 2 bases, J lost 5 bases, and 16 bases lay in between. The germline gives CDR1 SGHRS, CDR2 YFSETQ. This CDR3 contains 15 residues. This CDR3 reads CASSFLSGLKETQYF. DNA for the CDR3: TGCGCCAGCAGCTTCCTCAGCGGCTTGAAGGAGACCCAGTACTTC.

This clonotype was observed a few times. The chain recombines TRBV28 with TRBJ2-3; D is ambiguous. CDR1 is MDHEN and CDR2 is SYDVKM in the germline V gene. Trimming stripped 3 bases from V and 2 bases from J, with 9 bases between. The CDR3 sequence is 14 residues long. The CDR3 loop is CASSFEQLTDTQYF. As DNA, the CDR3 is TGTGCCAGCAGTTTCGAACAGCTCACAGATACGCAGTATTTT.

This clonotype has just a few counts. The chain combines TRBV10-3 with TRBJ2-2, with TRBD1 as a possible D gene (5 bases). CDR1 ENHRY and CDR2 SYGVKD come from the germline V gene. This CDR3 is 16 amino acids long. With 0 bases removed from V and 1 base from J, the gap between germline ends came to 9 bases. Written as DNA, the CDR3 is TGTGCCATCAGTGAGTCGGGGCAGGGGAACACCGGGGAGCTGTTTTTT. Its protein product is CAISESGQGNTGELFF.

The rearrangement joins TRBV7-2 to TRBJ1-2; 8 bases line up with TRBD1. Germline CDR1 is SGHTA and CDR2 is FQGNSA. V was pared by 5 bases and J by 5 bases, with 10 bases of the junction left unmatched. The CDR3 runs 15 residues. The CDR3, as DNA: TGTGCCAGCAGCCTCCCGACAGGGGCGCGTTATGGCTACACCTTC. Translating gives CASSLPTGARYGYTF. The full variable domain, rest sourced from reference TRBV7-2 and TRBJ1-2, is GAGVSQSPSNKVTEKGKDVELRCDPISGHTALYWYRQSLGQGLEFLIYFQGNSAPDKSGLPSDRFSAERTGGSVSTLTIQRTQQEDSAVYLCASSLPTGARYGYTFGSGTRLTVV.

A few counts support this clonotype. This rearrangement joins TRBV5-1 to TRBJ1-1; D is ambiguous. V lost 7 bases to trimming and J lost 0 bases, with 10 bases between them. The CDR3 consists of 13 residues. The germline V gene encodes CDR1 SGHRS and CDR2 YFSETQ. Here the CDR3 reads CASQRSVNTEAFF. CDR3 sequence (DNA): TGCGCCAGCCAAAGATCGGTGAACACTGAAGCTTTCTTT.

In DNA, the CDR3 is TGTGCCAGCAGCCCTTCTTCGACAGACGAGCAGTACTTC. Its translation: CASSPSSTDEQYF. The V gene is TRBV28, the J gene TRBJ2-7; D may be TRBD1 (5 bases). V was pared by 6 bases and J by 5 bases, with 14 bases between. CDR1 MDHEN and CDR2 SYDVKM come from the germline V gene. CDR3 length: 13 residues. Drawing the rest from reference TRBV28 and TRBJ2-7, the complete variable domain is DVKVTQSSRYLVKRTGEKVFLECVQDMDHENMFWYRQDPGLGLRLIYFSYDVKMKEKGDIPEGYSVSREKKERFSLILESASTNQTSMYLCASSPSSTDEQYFGPGTRLTVT.

The rearrangement joins TRBV10-3 to TRBJ2-3, with 7 bases matching TRBD2. CDR3 length: 16 amino acids. J gave up 1 base and V 4 bases, and 8 bases lay outside the gene matches. Germline V gene data show CDR1 as ENHRY and CDR2 as SYGVKD. Here the CDR3 reads CAISAGAGRGTDTQYF. The CDR3 bases are TGTGCCATCAGTGCCGGAGCGGGGCGGGGCACAGATACGCAGTATTTT.

The chain couples TRBV5-1 to TRBJ2-4, with D perhaps TRBD1 (6 bases). Between the trimmed V and J ends, which lost 4 bases and 6 bases, there was a span of 17 bases. Germline assignment: CDR1 SGHRS and CDR2 YFSETQ. The CDR3 is 15 amino acids. CDR3 sequence: CASSPGTGSGNIQYF. The CDR3 DNA is TGCGCCAGCAGCCCTGGAACAGGGTCGGGAAACATTCAGTACTTC.

The chain couples TRBV5-1 to TRBJ2-1; the D gene could be TRBD1 or TRBD2 (5 bases each). CDR1 and CDR2 from the germline V gene are SGHRS and YFSETQ. V was clipped by 3 bases and J by 2 bases, with 18 bases between them. This CDR3 contains 17 residues. CDR3 protein: CASSSGLGGGPYNEQFF. In DNA form, the CDR3 reads TGCGCCAGCAGCTCGGGGCTAGGAGGAGGACCCTACAATGAGCAGTTCTTC. Drawing the rest from reference TRBV5-1 and TRBJ2-1, the complete variable domain is KAGVTQTPRYLIKTRGQQVTLSCSPISGHRSVSWYQQTPGQGLQFLFEYFSETQRNKGNFPGRFSGRQFSNSRSEMNVSTLELGDSALYLCASSSGLGGGPYNEQFFGPGTRLTVL.